This TCR beta chain was recovered during a study of cytomegalovirus exposure and HLA in healthy donors. The wider study: Some 85 million unique TCRs from HLA-typed donors were held in an early data release. Membership in the Caucasian-associated ancestry cluster was found for about 84% of nearly 400 genotyped donors. Regarding the study as a whole: Owing to their indistinguishability, certain V segments, notably TRBV6-2 and TRBV6-3, were excluded.

With V trimmed by 1 base and J by 4 bases, 5 bases remained unmatched. Germline V lookup: CDR1 SQVTM, CDR2 ANQGSEA. The CDR3 runs 16 residues. With respect to this clone: Its antigen is currently unknown.

It was with 60 Vbeta and 13 Jbeta primers that the PCR ran. The assay was immunoSEQ multiplex PCR, and TCRdb's table has in-frame clones only and misses some. The sample consists of some 130,000 clones, 80% of them appearing once. The TCR comes from a male donor in good health and CMV-seronegative. The chain is built from TRBV29-1 and TRBJ2-7; 15 nucleotides align to TRBD2. The sequencing input was PBMCs. CDR3 DNA: TGCAGCGTTGAAGGCGGACTAGCGGGAGGGCGGTACGAGCAGTACTTC. Its protein product is CSVEGGLAGGRYEQYF.